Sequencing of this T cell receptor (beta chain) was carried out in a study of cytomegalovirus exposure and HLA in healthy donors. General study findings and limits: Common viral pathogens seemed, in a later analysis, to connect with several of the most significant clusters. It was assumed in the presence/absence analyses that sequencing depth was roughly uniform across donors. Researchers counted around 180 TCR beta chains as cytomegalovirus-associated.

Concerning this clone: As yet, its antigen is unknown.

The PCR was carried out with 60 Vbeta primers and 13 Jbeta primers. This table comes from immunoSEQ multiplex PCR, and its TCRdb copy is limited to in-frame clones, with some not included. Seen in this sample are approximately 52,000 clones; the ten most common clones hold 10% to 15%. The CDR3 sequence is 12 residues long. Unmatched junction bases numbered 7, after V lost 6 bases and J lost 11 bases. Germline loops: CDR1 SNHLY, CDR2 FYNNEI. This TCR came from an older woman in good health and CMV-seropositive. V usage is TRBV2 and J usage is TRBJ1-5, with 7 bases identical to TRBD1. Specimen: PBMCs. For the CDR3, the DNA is TGTGCCAGCAGCGGGGGACAGAGGGCCCAGCATTTT. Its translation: CASSGGQRAQHF.